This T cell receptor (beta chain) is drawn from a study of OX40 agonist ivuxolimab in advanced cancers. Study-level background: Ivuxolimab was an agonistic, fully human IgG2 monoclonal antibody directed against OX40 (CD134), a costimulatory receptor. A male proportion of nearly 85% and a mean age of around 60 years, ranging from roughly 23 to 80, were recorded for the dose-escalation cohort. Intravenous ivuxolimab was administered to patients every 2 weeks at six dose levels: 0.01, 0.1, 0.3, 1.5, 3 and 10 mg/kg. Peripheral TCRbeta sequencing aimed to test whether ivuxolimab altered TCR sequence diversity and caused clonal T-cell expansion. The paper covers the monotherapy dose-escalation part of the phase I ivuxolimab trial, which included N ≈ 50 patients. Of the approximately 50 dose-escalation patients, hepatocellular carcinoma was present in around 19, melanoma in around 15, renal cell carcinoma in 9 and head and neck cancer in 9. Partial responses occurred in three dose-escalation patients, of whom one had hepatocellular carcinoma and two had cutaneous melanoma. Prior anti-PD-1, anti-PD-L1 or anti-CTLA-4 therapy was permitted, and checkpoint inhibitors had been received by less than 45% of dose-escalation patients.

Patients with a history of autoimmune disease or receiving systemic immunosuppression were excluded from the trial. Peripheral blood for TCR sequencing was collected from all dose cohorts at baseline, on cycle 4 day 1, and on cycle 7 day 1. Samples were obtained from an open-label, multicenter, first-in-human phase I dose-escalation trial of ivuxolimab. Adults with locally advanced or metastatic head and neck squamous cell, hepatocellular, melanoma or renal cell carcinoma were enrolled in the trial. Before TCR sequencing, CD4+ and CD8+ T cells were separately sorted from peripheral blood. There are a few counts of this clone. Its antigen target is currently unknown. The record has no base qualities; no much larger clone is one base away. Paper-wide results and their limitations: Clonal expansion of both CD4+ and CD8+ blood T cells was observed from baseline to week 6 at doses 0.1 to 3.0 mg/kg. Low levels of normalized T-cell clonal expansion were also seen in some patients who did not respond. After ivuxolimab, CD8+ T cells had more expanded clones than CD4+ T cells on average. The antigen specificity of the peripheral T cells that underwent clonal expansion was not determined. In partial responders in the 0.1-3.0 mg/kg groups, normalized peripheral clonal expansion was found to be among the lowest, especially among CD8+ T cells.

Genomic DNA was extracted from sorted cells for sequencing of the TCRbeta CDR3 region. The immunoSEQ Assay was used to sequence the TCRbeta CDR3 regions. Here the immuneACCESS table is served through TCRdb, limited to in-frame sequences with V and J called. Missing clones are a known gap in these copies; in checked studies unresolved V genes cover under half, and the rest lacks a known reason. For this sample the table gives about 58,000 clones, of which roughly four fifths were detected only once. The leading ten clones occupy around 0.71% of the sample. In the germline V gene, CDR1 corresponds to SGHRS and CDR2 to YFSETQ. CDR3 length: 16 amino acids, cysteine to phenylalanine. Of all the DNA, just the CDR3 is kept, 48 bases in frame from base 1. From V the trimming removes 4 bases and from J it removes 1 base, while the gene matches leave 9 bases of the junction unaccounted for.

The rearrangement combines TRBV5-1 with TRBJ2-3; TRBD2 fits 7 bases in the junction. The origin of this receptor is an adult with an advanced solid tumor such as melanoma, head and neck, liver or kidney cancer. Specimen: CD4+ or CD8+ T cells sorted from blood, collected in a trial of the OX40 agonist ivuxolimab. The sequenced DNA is TGCGCCAGCAGCCTGGGAGGGATGGACGGCACAGATACGCAGTATTTT. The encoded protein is CASSLGGMDGTDTQYF. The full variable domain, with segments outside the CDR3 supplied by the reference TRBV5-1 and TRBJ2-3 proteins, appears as KAGVTQTPRYLIKTRGQQVTLSCSPISGHRSVSWYQQTPGQGLQFLFEYFSETQRNKGNFPGRFSGRQFSNSRSEMNVSTLELGDSALYLCASSLGGMDGTDTQYFGPGTRLTVL.